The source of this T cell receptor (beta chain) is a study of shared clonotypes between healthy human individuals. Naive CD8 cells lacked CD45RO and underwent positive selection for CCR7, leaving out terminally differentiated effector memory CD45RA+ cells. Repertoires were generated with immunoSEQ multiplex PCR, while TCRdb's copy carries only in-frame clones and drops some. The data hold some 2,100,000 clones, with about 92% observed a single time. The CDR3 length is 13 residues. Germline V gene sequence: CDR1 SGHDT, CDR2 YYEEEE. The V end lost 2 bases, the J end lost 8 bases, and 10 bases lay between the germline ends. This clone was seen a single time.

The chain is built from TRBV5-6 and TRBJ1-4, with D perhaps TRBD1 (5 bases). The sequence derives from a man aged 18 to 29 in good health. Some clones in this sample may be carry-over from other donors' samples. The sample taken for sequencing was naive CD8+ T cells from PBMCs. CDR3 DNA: TGTGCCAGCAGCTTATCGGGGGAGGAAAAACTGTTTTTT. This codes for CASSLSGEEKLFF.